A single sample is the source of the 26 T cell receptor beta chains below, sequenced in a study of blood T cells in healthy people across ages. Using a J-beta primer mix together with a sample-barcoded 5' primer, a second PCR was run for about 6 to 11 cycles. TCRdb ran MiXCR on the 5' RACE reads and lists one entry per CDR3 protein. The table has 800,000 to 1,000,000 distinct CDR3 sequences, around 49% seen once. Sample: blood. The receptors were sampled from a young man in good health.

This clonotype has just a few counts. The chain combines TRBV6-2 or TRBV6-3 with TRBJ2-5; D might be TRBD2 (6 bases). Germline CDR1 is MNHEY and CDR2 is SVGEGT. V lost 6 bases and J 2 bases, leaving 19 bases between the germline ends. This CDR3 has 16 amino acids. Here the CDR3 DNA reads TGTGCCAGCAGCATACTCGGGACTGCCGGTCAAGAGACCCAGTACTTC. Residues: CASSILGTAGQETQYF.

The CDR3 DNA reads as TGTGCCAGCAGCCCCGAACCGTGGGCTGGAGACAATGAGCAGTACTTC. Translation gives CASSPEPWAGDNEQYF. The J gene is TRBJ2-1, the V gene TRBV7-9; D not certain. The end of the DNA fits TRBJ2-7 better, so the J call may be wrong. Germline CDR1 is SEHNR and CDR2 is FQNEAQ (reference sequence). This CDR3 has 16 residues.

A few counts support this clonotype. This rearrangement joins TRBV7-2 to TRBJ2-3; D is possibly TRBD1 (5 bases). Germline-derived CDR1 and CDR2 are SGHTA and FQGNSA. Trimming took 1 base from V and 2 from J, leaving 13 bases between them. This CDR3 is 16 amino acids long. The CDR3, as DNA: TGTGCCAGCAGCTTAGTTGGGGCGTACACCACAGATACGCAGTATTTT. Residues: CASSLVGAYTTDTQYF.

This clonotype came up a few times. This sequence joins TRBV29-1 and TRBJ2-3; 10 nucleotides align to TRBD1. There are 13 residues in the CDR3. V lost 6 bases and J lost 3; bases outside the gene matches: 3. Germline-derived CDR1 and CDR2 are SQVTM and ANQGSEA. CDR3 in amino acids: CSVTGGRTDTQYF. CDR3 nucleotides: TGCAGCGTGACAGGGGGCAGGACAGATACGCAGTATTTT.

J is TRBJ1-1 and V is TRBV29-1; D might be TRBD1 (5 bases). Germline assignment: CDR1 SQVTM and CDR2 ANQGSEA. The CDR3 runs to 14 residues. V lost 6 bases and J 10 bases, leaving 24 bases between the germline ends. CDR3 bases: TGCAGCGTCGTGAAGGGGTTATTCCCGGAGGGAGCTTTCTTT. Its protein product is CSVVKGLFPEGAFF.

The chain recombines TRBV28 with TRBJ2-4; D may be TRBD2 (6 bases). Germline V gene lookup returns CDR1 MDHEN and CDR2 SYDVKM. This CDR3 region has 15 residues. V lost 5 bases and J lost 1, with 12 bases in between. CDR3 residues: CASSVPSVAKNIQYF. The CDR3 region has the DNA TGTGCCAGCAGTGTACCTAGCGTTGCCAAAAACATTCAGTACTTC.

This clonotype was detected only a few times. The chain recombines TRBV21-1 with TRBJ2-5; the D call in the table, TRBD2, was not verified against the DNA. TRBV21-1 is listed as a pseudogene. This CDR3 is 16 amino acids long. CDR3: CASSKVVAGGKETQYF. CDR3 sequence (DNA): TGTGCCAGCAGCAAGGTGGTAGCGGGGGGGAAAGAGACCCAGTACTTC.

This chain connects TRBV3-1 to TRBJ2-5; 9 nucleotides align to TRBD1. TRBJ2-7 explains the end of the DNA better; the J call may be wrong. CDR3 length: 15 amino acids. Germline assignment: CDR1 LGHDT and CDR2 YNNKEL (reference sequence). CDR3 amino acids: CASTQAGTGYHEQYF. The CDR3 DNA reads as TGTGCCAGCACCCAGGCCGGGACAGGGTACCACGAGCAGTACTTC.

The table lists this clonotype with a count of one. J is TRBJ2-3 and V is TRBV12-3 or TRBV12-4; TRBD2 agrees at 7 bases. There are 16 residues in the CDR3. V was clipped by 8 bases and J by 1 base; unmatched bases: 12. In DNA form, the CDR3 reads TGTGCCAGCGGGCCGGAGGGACTATCTGGCACAGATACGCAGTATTTT. Translated, it gives CASGPEGLSGTDTQYF.

Notes on this clonotype: A read error may produce the germline difference seen at one junction end. The CDR3 region is CASSLYRAAEAFF. The CDR3, as DNA: TGCGCCAGCAGTTTATATAGGGCTGCTGAAGCTTTCTTT. The chain joins TRBV27 to TRBJ1-1; D is unresolved. This CDR3 comprises 13 residues. Germline V gene data show CDR1 as MNHEY and CDR2 as SMNVEV (reference sequence).

The chain couples TRBV29-1 to TRBJ2-2; TRBD2 agrees at 10 bases. Germline loops: CDR1 SQVTM, CDR2 ANQGSEA. With V trimmed by 1 base and J by 5 bases, 1 base remained unmatched. This CDR3 is built from 14 residues. The CDR3 sequence: CSVEVTSGTGELFF. In DNA form, the CDR3 reads TGCAGCGTTGAAGTGACTAGCGGGACCGGGGAGCTGTTTTTT.

The chain links TRBV6-1 to TRBJ2-7; D gene ambiguous. The CDR3 totals 14 residues. V was trimmed by 4 bases and J by 2 bases, leaving 12 bases between them. CDR1 MNHNS and CDR2 SASEGT come from the germline V gene. This chain's CDR3 is CASSAGYTTYEQYF. The CDR3 DNA reads as TGTGCCAGCAGTGCAGGATATACAACCTACGAGCAGTACTTC.

The chain uses TRBV12-3 or TRBV12-4 and TRBJ1-2, with a tentative D call TRBD1 (5 bases). The CDR3 loop spans 14 amino acids. The V end was cut by 3 bases, the J end by 4 bases, with 12 bases between. CDR3 nucleotides: TGTGCCAGCAGTTTCGGACACACGAGCTATGGCTACACCTTC. Its translation is CASSFGHTSYGYTF.

The chain uses TRBV19 and TRBJ2-5; D uncertain. From germline, CDR1 is LNHDA and CDR2 SQIVND (reference sequence). The CDR3 has 14 residues. Trimming stripped 4 bases from V and 8 bases from J, with 17 bases between. CDR3 residues: CASSTDAATPTQYF. CDR3 bases: TGTGCCAGTAGTACCGACGCCGCGACCCCAACCCAGTACTTC.

This clonotype has a handful of counts. The chain links TRBV11-2 to TRBJ1-4; 8 nucleotides match TRBD1. Germline CDR1 and CDR2: SGHAT and FQNNGV. Trimming removed 5 bases from V and 7 bases from J; junction bases left unmatched: 9. CDR3 length equals 15 residues. The CDR3, as DNA: TGTGCCAGCAGCGCCGGACAGGGCGGTCGTGAAAAACTGTTTTTT. Translation gives CASSAGQGGREKLFF.

This clonotype turned up a few times. V usage is TRBV6-5 and J usage is TRBJ2-4; D not certain. Trimming left V 0 bases short and J 1 base short, with 10 bases between. Germline CDR1 reads MNHEY; CDR2 reads SVGAGI. The CDR3 totals 16 residues. CDR3 in DNA: TGTGCCAGCAGTTACTCGGCTCTCGCTGCCAAAAACATTCAGTACTTC. Translating it yields CASSYSALAAKNIQYF.

In nucleotides, the CDR3 is TGTGCCAGCCTAAGGGGGACAGGGGATTACAATGAGCAGTTCTTC. This codes for CASLRGTGDYNEQFF. This sequence joins TRBV7-9 and TRBJ2-1, with 10 positions matching TRBD1. This CDR3 has 15 residues. Germline V lookup: CDR1 SEHNR, CDR2 FQNEAQ (reference sequence). The junction had 8 bases not matched to a gene; V was cut back by 8 bases and J by 4 bases.

This clonotype was picked up many times. The chain carries TRBV7-2 and TRBJ2-7; D is ambiguous. With 6 bases removed from V and 1 base from J, the gap between germline ends came to 10 bases. Germline values: CDR1 SGHTA, CDR2 FQGNSA. The CDR3 is 13 residues long. This chain's CDR3 is CASRLDGSYEQYF. In DNA form, the CDR3 reads TGTGCCAGCAGGCTGGACGGTTCCTACGAGCAGTACTTC.

This clonotype was detected only once. This chain links TRBV7-2 with TRBJ1-2; 10 positions match TRBD1. The germline V gene has CDR1 SGHTA and CDR2 FQGNSA. The CDR3 consists of 14 residues. V lost 5 bases, J lost 4 bases, and 4 bases stayed unmatched. Written as DNA, the CDR3 is TGTGCCAGCAGCGCGACAGGGGGCGGCTATGGCTACACCTTC. Translated, it gives CASSATGGGYGYTF.

This clonotype appeared many times. The J gene is TRBJ1-1, the V gene TRBV12-3 or TRBV12-4; unclear D gene. The CDR3 has 12 amino acids. Trimming stripped 2 bases from V and 5 bases from J, with 6 bases between. CDR3 sequence: CASSLRGTEAFF. The CDR3 nucleotides read TGTGCCAGCAGTTTACGCGGGACTGAAGCTTTCTTT.

The J gene is TRBJ2-3, the V gene TRBV4-1; weak D call: TRBD1 (5 bases). The CDR3 totals 11 residues. The V end was cut by 1 base, the J end by 14 bases, with 10 bases between. Germline V gives CDR1 MGHRA, CDR2 YSYEKL. CDR3 DNA: TGCGCCAGCAGCCAAGCTTCAGGGATGTATTTT. Protein: CASSQASGMYF.

The J gene is TRBJ2-1, the V gene TRBV5-1; perhaps TRBD2 as D (6 bases). Germline CDR1 is SGHRS and CDR2 is YFSETQ. This CDR3 is built from 15 residues. V lost 0 bases and J lost 8, with 15 bases in between. Here the CDR3 DNA reads TGCGCCAGCAGCTTGGAAGCCACGGGGGTTGATGAGCAGTTCTTC. Protein product: CASSLEATGVDEQFF. The complete variable domain, with remaining parts taken from reference TRBV5-1 and TRBJ2-1, reads KAGVTQTPRYLIKTRGQQVTLSCSPISGHRSVSWYQQTPGQGLQFLFEYFSETQRNKGNFPGRFSGRQFSNSRSEMNVSTLELGDSALYLCASSLEATGVDEQFFGPGTRLTVL.

The genes are TRBV20-1 and TRBJ2-3; no reliable D call. Trimming took off 3 bases at V and 2 bases at J, with 9 bases between the two ends. CDR3 size: 13 residues. From germline, CDR1 is DFQATT and CDR2 SNEGSKA (reference sequence). CDR3 sequence (DNA): TGCAGTGCTAGTATCCAGAACACAGATACGCAGTATTTT. The encoded protein is CSASIQNTDTQYF.

The J gene is TRBJ1-6, the V gene TRBV6-6; TRBD1 might be the D (5 bases). The CDR3 contains 14 residues. Germline CDR1 reads MNHNY; CDR2 reads SVGAGI (reference sequence). V lost 5 bases, J lost 7 bases, and 12 bases lay in between. In DNA form, the CDR3 reads TGTGCCAGCAGTCGCACAGGTCTCAATTCACCCCTCCACTTT. Its protein is CASSRTGLNSPLHF.

The genes are TRBV29-1 and TRBJ2-3, with D possibly being TRBD2 (7 bases). V gave up 7 bases and J gave up 5 bases, with 19 bases separating them. This CDR3 contains 14 residues. Germline lookup yields CDR1 SQVTM and CDR2 ANQGSEA. The CDR3: CSALPTGGKDTQYF. The CDR3 DNA is TGCAGCGCCCTCCCAACGGGGGGCAAAGATACGCAGTATTTT.

This clonotype was found many times. CDR3 sequence reads: CASSFAGPNTEAFF. The CDR3 region has the DNA TGTGCCAGCAGCTTTGCAGGGCCGAACACTGAAGCTTTCTTT. The chain recombines TRBV11-3 with TRBJ1-1, with D possibly TRBD1 on 5 matching bases. Trimming shortened V by 3 bases and J by 1 base, and 9 bases separated the two germline ends. Germline V lookup: CDR1 SGHNT, CDR2 YENEEA. This CDR3 is 14 amino acids long.